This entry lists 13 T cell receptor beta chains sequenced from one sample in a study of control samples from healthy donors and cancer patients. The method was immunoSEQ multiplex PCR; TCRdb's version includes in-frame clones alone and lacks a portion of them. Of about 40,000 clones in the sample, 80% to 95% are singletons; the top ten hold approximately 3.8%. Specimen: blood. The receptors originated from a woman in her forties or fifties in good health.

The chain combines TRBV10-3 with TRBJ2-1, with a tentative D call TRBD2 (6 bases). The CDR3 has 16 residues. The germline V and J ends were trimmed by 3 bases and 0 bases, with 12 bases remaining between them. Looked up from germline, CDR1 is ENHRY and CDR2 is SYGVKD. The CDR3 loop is CAISDAGHLSYNEQFF. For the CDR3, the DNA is TGTGCCATCAGTGACGCGGGGCACCTCTCCTACAATGAGCAGTTCTTC.

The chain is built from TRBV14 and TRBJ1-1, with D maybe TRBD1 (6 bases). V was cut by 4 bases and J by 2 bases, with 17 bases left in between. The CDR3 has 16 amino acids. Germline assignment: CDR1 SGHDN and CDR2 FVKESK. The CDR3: CASSPRMGAGNTEAFF. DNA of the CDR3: TGTGCCAGCAGCCCCAGGATGGGGGCGGGAAACACTGAAGCTTTCTTT.

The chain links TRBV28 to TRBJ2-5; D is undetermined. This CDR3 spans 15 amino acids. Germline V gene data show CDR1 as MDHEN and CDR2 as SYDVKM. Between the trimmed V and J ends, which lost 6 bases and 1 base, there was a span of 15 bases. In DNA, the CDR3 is TGTGCCAGCAGCTCCCGCCCCCCCAGCCAAGAGACCCAGTACTTC. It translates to CASSSRPPSQETQYF.

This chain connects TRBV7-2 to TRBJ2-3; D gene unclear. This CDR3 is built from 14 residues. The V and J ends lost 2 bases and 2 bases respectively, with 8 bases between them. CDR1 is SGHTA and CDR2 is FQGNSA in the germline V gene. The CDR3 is CASSLLLNTDTQYF. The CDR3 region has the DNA TGTGCCAGCAGCTTATTGTTAAACACAGATACGCAGTATTTT.

As DNA, the CDR3 is TGTGCCAGCAGCTTGGCGTCTAGCGGGGGGTACAATGAGCAGTTCTTC. Its protein is CASSLASSGGYNEQFF. The chain employs TRBV5-6 and TRBJ2-1; TRBD2 aligns across 11 bases. The germline CDR1 and CDR2 sequences are SGHDT and YYEEEE. V was pared by 0 bases and J by 4 bases, with 3 bases of the junction left unmatched. The CDR3 is 16 amino acids.

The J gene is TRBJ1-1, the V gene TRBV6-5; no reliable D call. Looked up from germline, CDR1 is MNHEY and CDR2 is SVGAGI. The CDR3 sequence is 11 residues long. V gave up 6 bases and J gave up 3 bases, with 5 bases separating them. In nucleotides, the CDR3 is TGTGCCAGCAGCTCACACACTGAAGCTTTCTTT. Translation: CASSSHTEAFF.

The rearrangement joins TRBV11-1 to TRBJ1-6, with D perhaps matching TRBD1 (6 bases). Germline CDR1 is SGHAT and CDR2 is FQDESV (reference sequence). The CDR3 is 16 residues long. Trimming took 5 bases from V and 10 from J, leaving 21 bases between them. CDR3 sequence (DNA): TGTGCCAGCAGCGTGAGAGGACGAAACGGGGGCTCACCCCTCCACTTT. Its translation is CASSVRGRNGGSPLHF.

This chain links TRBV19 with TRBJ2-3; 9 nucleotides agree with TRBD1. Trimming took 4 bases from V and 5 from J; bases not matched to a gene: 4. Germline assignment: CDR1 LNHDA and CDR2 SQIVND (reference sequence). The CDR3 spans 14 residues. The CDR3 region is CASSKGTGLDTQYF. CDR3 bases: TGTGCCAGTAGTAAAGGGACAGGGCTAGATACGCAGTATTTT.

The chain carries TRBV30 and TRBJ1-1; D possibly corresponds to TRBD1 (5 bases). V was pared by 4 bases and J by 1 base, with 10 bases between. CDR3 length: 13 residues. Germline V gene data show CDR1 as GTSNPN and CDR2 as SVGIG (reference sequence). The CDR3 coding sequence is TGTGCCTGGATGGGGACGGAGAACACTGAAGCTTTCTTT. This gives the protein CAWMGTENTEAFF.

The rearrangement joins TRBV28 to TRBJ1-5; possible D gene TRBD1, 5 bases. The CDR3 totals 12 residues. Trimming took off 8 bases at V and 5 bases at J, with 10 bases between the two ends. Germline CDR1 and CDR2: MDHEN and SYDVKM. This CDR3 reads CASRDGHQPQHF. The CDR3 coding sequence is TGTGCCAGCCGGGACGGACATCAGCCCCAGCATTTT.

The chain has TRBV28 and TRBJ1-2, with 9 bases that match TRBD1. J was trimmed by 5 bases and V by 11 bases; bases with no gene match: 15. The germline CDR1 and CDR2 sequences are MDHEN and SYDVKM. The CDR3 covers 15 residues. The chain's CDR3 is CAASTGGTRGYGYTF. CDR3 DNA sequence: TGTGCCGCGTCTACAGGGGGCACGAGGGGGTATGGCTACACCTTC.

This CDR3 reads CASSLDVGSGANVLTF. DNA of the CDR3: TGCGCCAGCAGCCTGGACGTGGGATCTGGGGCCAACGTCCTGACTTTC. This chain joins TRBV5-1 and TRBJ2-6; no firm D call. Germline CDR1 reads SGHRS; CDR2 reads YFSETQ. Trimming shortened V by 4 bases and J by 1 base, and 12 bases separated the two germline ends. This CDR3 is 16 amino acids long. Variable domain in full (rest from reference TRBV5-1 and TRBJ2-6): KAGVTQTPRYLIKTRGQQVTLSCSPISGHRSVSWYQQTPGQGLQFLFEYFSETQRNKGNFPGRFSGRQFSNSRSEMNVSTLELGDSALYLCASSLDVGSGANVLTFGAGSRLTVL.

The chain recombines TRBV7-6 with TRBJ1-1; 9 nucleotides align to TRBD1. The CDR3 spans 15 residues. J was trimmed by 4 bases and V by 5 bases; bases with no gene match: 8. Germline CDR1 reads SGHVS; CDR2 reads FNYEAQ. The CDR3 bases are TGTGCCAGCAGCCCGGGACAGGGTCGGATCACTGAAGCTTTCTTT. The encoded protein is CASSPGQGRITEAFF.